This T cell receptor (delta chain) comes out of a study of fetal and pediatric gammadelta thymocytes (dated by TCRdb to between 2020 and 2023). Background on the whole study: To strengthen a single-cell study of gammadelta thymocyte development, the researchers used bulk gammadelta thymocyte repertoires that mixed previously published data with newly generated, unpublished data. In total, the bulk gammadelta thymocyte repertoire set covered around 10 subjects, made up of 7 pediatric thymus donors and 3 fetal thymus donors. Bulk gammadelta thymocyte repertoires combined previously published data (refs 27,28) with unpublished data. To increase subject numbers and strengthen the CDR3 publicity analysis, bulk TCR repertoire data were added. Overall study results and their limits: Compared with post-natal repertoires, fetal gammadelta thymocyte repertoires were previously reported to be enriched for TRDV2, TRGV8 and TRGV9 usage, low N additions and public CDR3s.

The cysteine opens and the phenylalanine closes a CDR3 of 17 amino acids. CDR1 and CDR2 were assigned from the germline V gene as TSESDYY and QEAYKQQN. Staining of thymocytes was performed with Zombie NIR viability dye and with antibodies against CD3 (UCHT1), TCRgammadelta (11F2), TCRVgamma9 (IMMU360) and TCRVdelta2 (IMMU389). TRD and TRG CDR3 repertoires were generated in bulk, separately, from sorted Vgamma9Vdelta2 and nonVgamma9Vdelta2 gammadelta thymocytes obtained from human fetal and pediatric thymuses. Pediatric thymus tissue was obtained in Belgium from children undergoing cardiac surgery. The ages of the pediatric thymus donors in the study ranged between roughly 1 and 12 years. Thymic cell suspensions from fetal and post-natal thymuses were prepared as previously described. NonVgamma9Vdelta2 thymocytes were sorted as CD3+ gammadeltaTCR+ cells that did not have the Vgamma9+Vdelta2+ phenotype. A FACS Aria III cell sorter (BD Biosciences) was used for cell sorting.

For sequencing, an Illumina MiSeq was employed. Concerning the study's data processing: For publicity analysis, the Vgamma9Vdelta2 and nonVgamma9Vdelta2 bulk CDR3 files of each subject were merged into one combined repertoire per subject. CDR3 publicity was given a score from 0 to 19 by checking each amino acid sequence across 9 single-cell datasets and 10 bulk repertoires with base R and dplyr. TCRdb called clones afresh from the public reads with CATT; identical DNA rows were later merged. None of the V and J calls come from the authors' own analysis; TCRdb made them. This sample has about 2,000 delta-chain clones in its table, and 25% of those were observed once. The top ten clones comprise 4% to 4.5% of the sample. This clone is labeled large (0.1 to 1%). It lacks a known antigen. It is unclear where the CDR3 begins or ends on the DNA, so no DNA is shown, and the CDR3 is as TCRdb lists it.

What was sequenced was non-Vgamma9Vdelta2 gamma-delta T cells from the thymus. Interpreted using the paper, the cell subset or site label stands for: CD3+gammadeltaTCR+ thymocytes not co-expressing Vgamma9 and Vdelta2. This TCR derives from a child who underwent cardiac surgery and was recorded as healthy. The receptor chain draws on TRAV38-2/DV8 and TRDJ1; the table's D call of TRDD3 was not tested on the DNA. CDR3 region: CAYSCLWGILGTDKLIF.